This T cell receptor beta chain was observed in a study of T-cell memory formation after mild COVID-19. For the study at large: Largely donor-specific sequence clusters came from two donors.

Study-wide results and limits: Second-wave clones peaking on day 37 lacked confirmed SARS-CoV-2 specificity. Pre-infection memory harbored some responding clones, suggesting cross-reactive memory joined.

About this clonotype itself: Its antigen is currently unknown.

V shed 0 bases and J 5 bases; nucleotides not matched to a gene: 4. Per germline, CDR1 SGHTA and CDR2 FQGNSA. The CDR3 length is 16 residues. TCRdb redid the calling of the 5' RACE reads with MiXCR, one entry per CDR3 protein. Of about 470,000 distinct CDR3 sequences listed, 25% are singletons. This sequence was found in an adult woman who had mild COVID-19 (a few samples of this study predate the infection). Cell type and time point are not known. Sequencing input: PBMCs or a T cell subset sorted from them (not recorded which). This chain connects TRBV7-2 to TRBJ1-6; TRBD1 matches at 7 bases. The CDR3 DNA reads as TGTGCCAGCAGCTTAGCCGGGACAGCCGATAATTCACCCCTCCACTTT. This codes for CASSLAGTADNSPLHF.